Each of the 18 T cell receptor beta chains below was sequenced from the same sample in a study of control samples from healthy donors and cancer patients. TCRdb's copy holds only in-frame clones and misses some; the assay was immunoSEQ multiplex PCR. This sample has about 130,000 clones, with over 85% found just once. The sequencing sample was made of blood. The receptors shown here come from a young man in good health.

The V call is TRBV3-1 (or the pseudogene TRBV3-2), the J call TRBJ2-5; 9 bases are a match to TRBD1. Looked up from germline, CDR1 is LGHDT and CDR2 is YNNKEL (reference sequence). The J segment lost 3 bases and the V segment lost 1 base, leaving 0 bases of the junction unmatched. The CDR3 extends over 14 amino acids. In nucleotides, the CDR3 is TGTGCCAGCAGCCAAGGGACAGGGGAAGAGACCCAGTACTTC. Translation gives CASSQGTGEETQYF.

CDR3 sequence reads: CASSQDRGGITDTQYF. The CDR3 coding sequence is TGTGCCAGCAGCCAAGATCGGGGGGGAATCACAGATACGCAGTATTTT. This chain links TRBV3-1 (or the pseudogene TRBV3-2) with TRBJ2-3; 8 bases agree with TRBD2. This CDR3 is 16 amino acids long. From germline, CDR1 is LGHDT and CDR2 YNNKEL (reference sequence). Trimming cost V 0 bases and J 2 bases; bases outside gene matches: 4.

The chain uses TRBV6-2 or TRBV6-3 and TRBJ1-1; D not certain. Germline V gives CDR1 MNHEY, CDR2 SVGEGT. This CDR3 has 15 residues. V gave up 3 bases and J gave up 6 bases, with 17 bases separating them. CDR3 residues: CASSYRVYISSEAFF. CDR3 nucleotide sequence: TGTGCCAGCAGTTATAGAGTCTACATCTCGTCTGAAGCTTTCTTT.

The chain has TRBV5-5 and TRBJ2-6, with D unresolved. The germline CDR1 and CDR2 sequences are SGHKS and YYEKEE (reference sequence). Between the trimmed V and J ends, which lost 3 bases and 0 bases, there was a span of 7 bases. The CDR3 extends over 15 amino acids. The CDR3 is CASSYGSSGANVLTF. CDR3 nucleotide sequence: TGTGCCAGCAGCTATGGAAGCTCTGGGGCCAACGTCCTGACTTTC.

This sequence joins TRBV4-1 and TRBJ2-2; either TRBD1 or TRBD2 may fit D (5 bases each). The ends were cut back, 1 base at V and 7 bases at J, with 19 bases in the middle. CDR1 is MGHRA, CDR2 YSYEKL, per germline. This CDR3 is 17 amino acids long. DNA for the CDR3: TGCGCCAGCAGCCAAGTAACTGGGGACGTGAATGGCGGGGAGCTGTTTTTT. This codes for CASSQVTGDVNGGELFF.

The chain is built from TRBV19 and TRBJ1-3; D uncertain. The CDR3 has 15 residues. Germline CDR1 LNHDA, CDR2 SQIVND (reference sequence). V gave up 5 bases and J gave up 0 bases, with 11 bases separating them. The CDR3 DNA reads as TGTGCCAGTAGTGTCCCTATCGGCTCTGGAAACACCATATATTTT. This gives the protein CASSVPIGSGNTIYF.

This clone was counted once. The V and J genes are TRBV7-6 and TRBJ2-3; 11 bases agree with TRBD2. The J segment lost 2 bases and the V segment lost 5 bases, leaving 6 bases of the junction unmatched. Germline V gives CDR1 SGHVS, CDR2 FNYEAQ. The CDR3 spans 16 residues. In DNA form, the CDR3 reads TGTGCCAGCAGCACCCGACTAGCGGGGATCACAGATACGCAGTATTTT. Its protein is CASSTRLAGITDTQYF.

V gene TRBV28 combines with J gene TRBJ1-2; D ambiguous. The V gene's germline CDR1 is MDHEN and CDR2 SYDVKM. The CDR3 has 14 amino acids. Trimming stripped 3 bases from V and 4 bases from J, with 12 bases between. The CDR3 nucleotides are TGTGCCAGCAGTTTGGTTCTGGGGTCCTATGGCTACACCTTC. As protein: CASSLVLGSYGYTF.

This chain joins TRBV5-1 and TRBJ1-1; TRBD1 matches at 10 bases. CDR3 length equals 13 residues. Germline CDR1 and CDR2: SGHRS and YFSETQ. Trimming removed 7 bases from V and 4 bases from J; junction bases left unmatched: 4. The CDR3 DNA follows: TGCGCCAGCGGGACAGGGGTGGGCACTGAAGCTTTCTTT. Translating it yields CASGTGVGTEAFF.

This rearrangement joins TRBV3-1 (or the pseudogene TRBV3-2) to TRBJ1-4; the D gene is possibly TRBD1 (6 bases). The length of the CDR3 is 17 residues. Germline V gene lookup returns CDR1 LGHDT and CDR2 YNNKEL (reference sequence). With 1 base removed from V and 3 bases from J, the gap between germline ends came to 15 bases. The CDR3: CASSQASRGAANEKLFF. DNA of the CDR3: TGTGCCAGCAGCCAAGCATCTAGGGGGGCGGCTAATGAAAAACTGTTTTTT.

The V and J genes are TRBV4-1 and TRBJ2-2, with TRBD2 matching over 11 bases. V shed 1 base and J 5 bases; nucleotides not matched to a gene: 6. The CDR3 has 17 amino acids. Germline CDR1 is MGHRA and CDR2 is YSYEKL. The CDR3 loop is CASSQGLTSGGTGELFF. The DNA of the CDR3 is TGCGCCAGCAGCCAAGGCTTAACTAGCGGGGGAACCGGGGAGCTGTTTTTT.

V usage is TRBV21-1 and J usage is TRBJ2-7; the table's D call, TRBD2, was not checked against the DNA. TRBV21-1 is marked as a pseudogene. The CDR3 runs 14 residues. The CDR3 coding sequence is TGTGCCAGCAGCCGGCGGGGGGGCCTGGACGAGCAGTACTTC. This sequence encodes CASSRRGGLDEQYF.

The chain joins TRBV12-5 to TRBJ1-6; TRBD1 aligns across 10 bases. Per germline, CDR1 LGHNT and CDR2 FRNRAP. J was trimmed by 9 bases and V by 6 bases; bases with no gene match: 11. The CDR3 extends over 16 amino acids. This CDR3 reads CASGRAGQGDGSPLHF. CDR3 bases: TGTGCTAGTGGCCGTGCCGGACAGGGGGATGGTTCACCCCTCCACTTT.

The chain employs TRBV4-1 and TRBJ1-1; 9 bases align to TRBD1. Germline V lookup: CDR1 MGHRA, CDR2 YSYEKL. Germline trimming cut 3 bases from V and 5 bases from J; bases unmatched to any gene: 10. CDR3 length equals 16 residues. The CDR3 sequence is CASSHLGDRVGTEAFF. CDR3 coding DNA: TGCGCCAGCAGCCACCTCGGGGACAGGGTTGGGACTGAAGCTTTCTTT.

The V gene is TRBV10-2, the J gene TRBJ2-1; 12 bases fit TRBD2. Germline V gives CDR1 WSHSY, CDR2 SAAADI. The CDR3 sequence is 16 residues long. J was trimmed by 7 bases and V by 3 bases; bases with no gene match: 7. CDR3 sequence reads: CASSDLLAGGKNEQFF. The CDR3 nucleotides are TGCGCCAGCAGTGACCTCCTAGCGGGGGGGAAGAATGAGCAGTTCTTC.

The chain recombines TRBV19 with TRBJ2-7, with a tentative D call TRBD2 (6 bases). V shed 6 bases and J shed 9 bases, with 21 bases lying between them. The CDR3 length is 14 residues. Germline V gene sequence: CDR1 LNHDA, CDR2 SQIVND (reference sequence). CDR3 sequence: CASREGDTDLRQYF. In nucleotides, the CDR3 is TGTGCCAGTAGGGAGGGAGACACGGATTTGAGGCAGTACTTC.

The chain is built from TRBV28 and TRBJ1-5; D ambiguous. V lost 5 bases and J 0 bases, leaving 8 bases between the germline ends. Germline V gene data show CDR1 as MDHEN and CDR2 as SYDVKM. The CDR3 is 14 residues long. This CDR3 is CASSSKSSNQPQHF. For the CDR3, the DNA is TGTGCCAGCAGTAGTAAGTCTAGCAATCAGCCCCAGCATTTT.

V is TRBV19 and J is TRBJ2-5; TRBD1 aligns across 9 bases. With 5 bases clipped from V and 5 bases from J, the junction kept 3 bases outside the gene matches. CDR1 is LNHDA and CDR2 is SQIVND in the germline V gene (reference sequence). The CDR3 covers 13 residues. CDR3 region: CASSPQGAETQYF. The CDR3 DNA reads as TGTGCCAGTAGTCCACAGGGGGCCGAGACCCAGTACTTC.